This T cell receptor beta chain was identified in a study of cytomegalovirus exposure and HLA in healthy donors. Notes on the study in general: Overall, approximately 150 TCR beta chains were annotated as cytomegalovirus-associated.

Notes on this clone: Its cognate antigen is unknown.

The ends lost 0 bases at V and 5 bases at J; junction bases unmatched: 11. The CDR3 spans 16 residues. Germline CDR1 is SGHDT and CDR2 is YYEEEE. TCRdb's table, derived via immunoSEQ multiplex PCR, lists solely in-frame clones and lacks some. The repertoire holds about 140,000 clones, with 88% as singletons. It was the roughly 130-subject validation cohort, separate from the roughly 700-subject first cohort, to which the donors belonged. The clonotype comes from a woman aged 18-35 years in good health and CMV-seropositive. The chain uses TRBV5-6 and TRBJ2-7; 7 nucleotides align to TRBD2. Sequenced input: PBMCs. The CDR3 coding sequence is TGTGCCAGCAGCTTGGCCCGGGCGGGAGATCGCGACGAGCAGTACTTC. Residues: CASSLARAGDRDEQYF.